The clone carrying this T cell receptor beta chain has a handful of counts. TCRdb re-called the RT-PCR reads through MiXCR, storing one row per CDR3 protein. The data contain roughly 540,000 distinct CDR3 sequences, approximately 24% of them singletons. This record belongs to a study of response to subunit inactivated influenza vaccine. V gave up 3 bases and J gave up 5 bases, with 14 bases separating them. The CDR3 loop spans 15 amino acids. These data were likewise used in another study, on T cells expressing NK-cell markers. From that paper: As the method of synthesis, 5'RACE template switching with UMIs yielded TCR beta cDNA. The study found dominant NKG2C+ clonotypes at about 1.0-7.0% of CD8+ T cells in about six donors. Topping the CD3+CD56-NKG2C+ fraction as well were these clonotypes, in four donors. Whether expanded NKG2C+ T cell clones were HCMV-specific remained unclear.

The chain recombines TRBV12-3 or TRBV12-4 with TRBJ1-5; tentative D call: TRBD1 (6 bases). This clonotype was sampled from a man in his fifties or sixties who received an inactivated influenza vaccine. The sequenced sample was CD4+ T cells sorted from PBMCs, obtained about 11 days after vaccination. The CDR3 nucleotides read TGTGCCAGCAGTTTTTCGAACAGGGAAGATCAGCCCCAGCATTTT. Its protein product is CASSFSNREDQPQHF.